The clone carrying this T cell receptor beta chain was seen repeatedly, ten times or more. Its target is not known. This sample was included in a study of response to subunit inactivated influenza vaccine. The CDR3 consists of 13 residues. Germline V lookup: CDR1 MNHNS, CDR2 SASEGT. The V end was cut by 7 bases, the J end by 6 bases, with 16 bases between. Via MiXCR, TCRdb re-called the RT-PCR reads, giving one row per CDR3 protein. The sample holds roughly 570,000 distinct CDR3 sequences, approximately 15% seen once. The study's findings and limits: The authors offered the suggestion that each seasonal influenza vaccination recruits few new T cells.

Material: PBMCs from blood, obtained roughly 12 days after vaccination. The rearrangement uses TRBV6-1 and TRBJ2-7; possibly TRBD1 for D (8 bases). This clonotype originated in a man aged 50-59 years who received an inactivated influenza vaccine. CDR3 sequence (DNA): TGTGCCAGCAATACAGGGGGGGGGCTCGAGCAGTACTTC. Residues: CASNTGGGLEQYF.